The rows below give T cell receptor beta chains drawn from one sample of a study of radiotherapy plus CTLA-4 blockade in lung cancer. Assay: immunoSEQ multiplex PCR; the TCRdb copy retains only in-frame clones and omits some. The sample holds about 77,000 clones, less than 85% seen once. The sample consisted of peripheral blood, taken from a patient treated with radiotherapy plus ipilimumab. These receptors were obtained from a human donor with non-small cell lung cancer whose response to radiotherapy plus ipilimumab could not be evaluated. Each CDR3 is given with its conserved first and last residue. Fields, in order: D gene, clone size, V gene, J gene, CDR3 protein, CDR3 DNA. The D gene is left open where the match is weak. Clone size is stated in some rows and not others, as once, few, many or a class when expanded.

>TRBD2|once|TRBV6-1|TRBJ2-1
CASSALAGGYNEQFF
TGTGCCAGCAGTGCTCTAGCGGGGGGTTACAATGAGCAGTTCTTC
>TRBD2|NA|TRBV2|TRBJ2-5
CASSESPAGVQETQYF
TGTGCCAGCAGTGAGAGCCCAGCGGGGGTCCAAGAGACCCAGTACTTC
>NA|NA|TRBV6-5|TRBJ1-2
CASSFTTGGRNYGYTF
TGTGCCAGCAGTTTCACTACCGGGGGGCGTAACTATGGCTACACCTTC
>NA|NA|TRBV12-2|TRBJ2-7
CASRLHGQDSYEQYF
TGTGCAAGTCGCTTACATGGACAAGACTCCTACGAGCAGTACTTC
>NA|NA|TRBV11-3|TRBJ1-4
CASSLALGDEKLFF
TGTGCCAGCAGCTTGGCATTGGGAGATGAAAAACTGTTTTTT
>NA|NA|TRBV5-6|TRBJ1-1
CASSLIWRAGANTEAFF
TGTGCCAGCAGCTTGATATGGAGGGCCGGGGCCAACACTGAAGCTTTCTTT
>NA|NA|TRBV19|TRBJ1-1
CASSMFQSEAFF
TGTGCCAGTAGTATGTTTCAGTCAGAAGCTTTCTTT
>NA|NA|TRBV7-2|TRBJ1-1
CASSLDRNTEAFF
TGTGCCAGCAGCTTAGACAGGAACACTGAAGCTTTCTTT
>TRBD1|NA|TRBV19|TRBJ2-7
CASRSTGGHEQYF
TGTGCCAGTAGGTCCACAGGGGGCCACGAGCAGTACTTC
>TRBD2|NA|TRBV5-1|TRBJ2-3
CASSSVAGGITDTQYF
TGCGCCAGCAGCTCCGTAGCGGGGGGAATCACAGATACGCAGTATTTT
>NA|NA|TRBV6-5|TRBJ2-7
CASRKRGFSYEQYF
TGTGCCAGCAGGAAGCGCGGATTCTCCTACGAGCAGTACTTC
>TRBD1|NA|TRBV5-1|TRBJ1-4
CASSEGQGAGTNEKLFF
TGCGCCAGCAGCGAGGGACAGGGGGCTGGTACTAATGAAAAACTGTTTTTT
>NA|NA|TRBV25-1|TRBJ2-1
CASQNNEQFF
TGTGCCAGCCAAAACAATGAGCAGTTCTTC
>NA|NA|TRBV5-1|TRBJ1-5
CASSLGDSENQPQHF
TGCGCCAGCAGCTTAGGAGATAGCGAAAATCAGCCCCAGCATTTT
>TRBD2|NA|TRBV6-4|TRBJ2-1
CASSLYPSGVLSEQFF
TGTGCCAGCAGTCTCTATCCTAGCGGGGTCCTCAGTGAGCAGTTCTTC
>NA|NA|TRBV6-4|TRBJ1-1
CASIRPGLMNTEAFF
TGTGCCAGCATCCGACCTGGGCTGATGAACACTGAAGCTTTCTTT
>TRBD2|NA|TRBV9|TRBJ2-3
CASSVEPGGSSTDTQYF
TGTGCCAGCAGCGTAGAACCCGGGGGGTCTAGCACAGATACGCAGTATTTT
>NA|NA|TRBV6-6|TRBJ2-7
CASSYSRDVVEQYF
TGTGCCAGCAGTTACAGCAGGGATGTCGTCGAGCAGTACTTC
>TRBD2|NA|TRBV5-4|TRBJ2-3
CASSLGAGGVTDTQYF
TGTGCCAGCAGCTTGGGCGCGGGGGGAGTCACAGATACGCAGTATTTT
>NA|few|TRBV6-6|TRBJ1-1
CASSYGGSTEAFF
TGTGCCAGCAGTTACGGGGGGAGCACTGAAGCTTTCTTT
>NA|NA|TRBV2|TRBJ2-7
CASSSRTVSYEQYF
TGTGCCAGCAGTTCGAGGACAGTCTCCTACGAGCAGTACTTC
>NA|few|TRBV19|TRBJ1-1
CASFDGGRGSMEAFF
TGTGCCAGTTTTGACGGCGGGAGGGGAAGCATGGAAGCTTTCTTT
>NA|NA|TRBV7-9|TRBJ1-2
CASSVDRSKAPHYGYTF
TGTGCCAGCAGCGTGGACAGATCGAAGGCCCCGCACTATGGCTACACCTTC
>TRBD2|few|TRBV10-2|TRBJ2-7
CATSGTSGYEQYF
TGCGCCACCTCCGGGACTAGCGGCTACGAGCAGTACTTC
>NA|NA|TRBV7-2|TRBJ2-2
CASRGLAIGELFF
TGTGCCAGCAGGGGCCTAGCGATCGGGGAGCTGTTTTTT
>NA|once|TRBV28|TRBJ2-5
CASSGQGTETQYF
TGTGCCAGCAGTGGTCAGGGGACCGAGACCCAGTACTTC
>NA|few|TRBV12-5|TRBJ2-1
CASGLAGENYNEQFF
TGTGCTAGTGGTTTGGCGGGAGAAAACTACAATGAGCAGTTCTTC
>TRBD1|NA|TRBV27|TRBJ2-5
CASSDQGALETQYF
TGTGCCAGCAGTGATCAGGGGGCCTTGGAGACCCAGTACTTC
>NA|NA|TRBV7-2|TRBJ1-1
CASSLGGDRFF
TGTGCCAGCAGCTTAGGAGGCGACAGATTCTTT
>TRBD1|NA|TRBV7-6|TRBJ1-1
CASSSAQGRTEAFF
TGTGCCAGCAGCTCGGCACAGGGGAGGACTGAAGCTTTCTTT
>NA|once|TRBV7-9|TRBJ2-7
CASSLNRPYYEQYF
TGTGCCAGCAGCTTAAATCGCCCTTACTACGAGCAGTACTTC
>TRBD1|once|TRBV27|TRBJ1-1
CASSFQGVGTEAFF
TGTGCCAGCAGTTTTCAGGGGGTTGGCACTGAAGCTTTCTTT
>TRBD2|NA|TRBV5-4|TRBJ2-1
CASSSAGTSGYNEQFF
TGTGCCAGCAGCTCGGCCGGGACTAGCGGCTACAATGAGCAGTTCTTC
>NA|NA|TRBV28|TRBJ2-1
CASSFVQYNEQFF
TGTGCCAGCAGTTTCGTACAGTACAATGAGCAGTTCTTC
>NA|NA|TRBV11-3|TRBJ2-3
CASSFSGLLLSTDTQYF
TGTGCCAGCAGCTTCTCAGGACTTTTACTCTCCACAGATACGCAGTATTTT
>NA|few|TRBV9|TRBJ1-3
CASSVLSGNTIYF
TGTGCCAGCAGCGTCCTCTCTGGAAACACCATATATTTT
>NA|NA|TRBV5-4|TRBJ2-7
CASSSRGRSYEQYF
TGTGCCAGCAGCTCCAGGGGTCGCTCCTACGAGCAGTACTTC
>NA|NA|TRBV5-1|TRBJ2-1
CASSLTGGPYNEQFF
TGCGCCAGCAGCTTGACGGGGGGCCCGTACAATGAGCAGTTCTTC
>TRBD1|NA|TRBV5-1|TRBJ1-2
CASSLDAGGDSGYTF
TGCGCCAGCAGCTTGGACGCAGGGGGCGATTCTGGCTACACCTTC
>TRBD2|NA|TRBV30|TRBJ2-5
CAWERLAGEETQYF
TGTGCCTGGGAACGACTAGCGGGAGAAGAGACCCAGTACTTC
>NA|few|TRBV5-1|TRBJ2-5
CASSLGAGDRRETQYF
TGCGCCAGCAGCTTGGGGGCCGGGGATCGCCGGGAGACCCAGTACTTC
>TRBD1|many|TRBV7-2|TRBJ1-3
CASSLTGGVGGNTIYF
TGTGCCAGCAGCCTCACAGGGGGCGTAGGTGGAAACACCATATATTTT
>TRBD2|NA|TRBV28|TRBJ2-2
CASSLGTSGGPLGELFF
TGTGCCAGCAGTTTAGGGACTAGCGGGGGGCCGTTGGGGGAGCTGTTTTTT
>TRBD2|NA|TRBV7-9|TRBJ2-1
CASSSTTFREDEQFF
TGTGCCAGCAGCTCTACGACTTTTCGGGAGGATGAGCAGTTCTTC